This T cell receptor (beta chain) was recovered during a study of T cells after yellow fever vaccination (dated by TCRdb to about 2019). About the study as a whole: The SMART-Seq v4 Ultra Low Input RNA kit was used to prepare libraries from fractions with low cell numbers. Two healthy male donors, one aged 18 to 30 and one aged 30 to 40 years, made up the cohort. Bulk TCR alpha and beta repertoires were sequenced longitudinally to track T-cell clones before and after primary and booster YFV17D yellow fever vaccination. Blood was drawn at multiple timepoints before and after primary and secondary immunization, with bulk PBMC replicates and cell subsets isolated. The paper's findings and limits, for the study overall: The secondary T-cell response was found to be weaker but faster than the primary response, with a peak reached on day 5 rather than on day 15. After the booster, most of the clones that had expanded following primary vaccination were detected again (around 97% of CD4 and 85% to 90% of CD8), which suggests that memory was broadly maintained. A small fraction of clonotypes appeared in both the CD4 and CD8 compartments, likely as a result of convergent recombination. Because only two donors were included in the study, the extent to which the findings can be generalized is limited. FACS-sorted repertoires could contain abundant contaminating clonotypes from the bulk population, so computational filtering was required.

With regard to this clonotype: The target of this receptor is not known. Base qualities are not recorded, but no much larger clone differs from it by a single base.

Read against the paper, the sample's treatment or condition label means: live attenuated yellow fever vaccine strain. At every blood-draw timepoint, two biological replicates of bulk PBMCs were collected. A standard Ficoll-Paque protocol was used to isolate PBMCs from peripheral blood. TriZol was used to extract RNA from bulk PBMCs, CD4 and CD8 fractions, and dextramer-positive and dextramer-negative fractions. TCR cDNA was synthesized by 5'RACE template switching, which introduced a universal primer site and unique molecular identifiers. Priming of cDNA synthesis was performed from both the TCR alpha and TCR beta constant segments. Two PCR steps were used to amplify libraries, with sample barcodes and sequencing adapters being added in the second step. Sequencing of the libraries was done on either Illumina HiSeq 2500 (2x100 bp) or NovaSeq (2x150 bp). The paper's processing steps were these. Demultiplexing of reads and collapsing into UMI consensus sequences were performed with MIGEC, and V(D)J alignment was carried out with MiXCR. Clonotypes responding to the vaccine were identified with edgeR on replicate PBMC samples, with the criteria of FDR below 0.01 and a log2 fold change above 5 up to day 15. CD4 or CD8 identity was assigned to each bulk clonotype according to whether the clonotype was present at higher abundance in the sequenced CD4 repertoire or the sequenced CD8 repertoire. TCRdb applied fastp at Q25 and MiXCR to the public reads, then kept only in-frame beta chains. Every entry covers one CDR3 protein and lists the most common genes and DNA from its rows. V and J calls and clone size were set by TCRdb, not the authors. Present in this sample are roughly 500,000 distinct CDR3 sequences, 15% to 20% of which were seen just once. The ten largest clonotypes hold approximately 15% of the sample.

V was cut back by 4 bases and J by 1 base, leaving a gap of 13 bases between them. Per the germline V gene, LGHNA is the CDR1 and YSLEER is the CDR2. There are 15 amino acids in the CDR3, from cysteine to phenylalanine inclusive. Just the 45-base CDR3 DNA is kept, in frame starting at base 1. The sample in question was PBMCs, obtained 15 days after the yellow fever booster vaccination. Rearrangement joined TRBV4-3 to TRBJ1-2; TRBD1 is possibly the D segment (5 matching bases). This TCR was recovered from a man aged 30 to 45 who received the YFV17D yellow fever vaccine. The DNA sequence is as follows: TGCGCCAGCAGCCTATCCGCGGGGCGTAACTATGGCTACACCTTC. The translation is CASSLSAGRNYGYTF.